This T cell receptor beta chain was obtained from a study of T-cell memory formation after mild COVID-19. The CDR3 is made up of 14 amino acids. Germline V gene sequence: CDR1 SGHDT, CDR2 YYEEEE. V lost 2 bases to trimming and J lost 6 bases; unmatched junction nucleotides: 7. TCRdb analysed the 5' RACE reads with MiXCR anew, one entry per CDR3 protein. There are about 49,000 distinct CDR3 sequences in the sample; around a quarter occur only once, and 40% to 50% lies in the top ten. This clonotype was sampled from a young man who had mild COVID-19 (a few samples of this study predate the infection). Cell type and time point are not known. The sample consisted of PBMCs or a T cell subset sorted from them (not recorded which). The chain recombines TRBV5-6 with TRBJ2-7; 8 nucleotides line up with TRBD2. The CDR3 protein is CASSFGGGPLEQYF. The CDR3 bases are TGTGCCAGCAGCTTCGGCGGGGGGCCCCTCGAGCAGTACTTC.